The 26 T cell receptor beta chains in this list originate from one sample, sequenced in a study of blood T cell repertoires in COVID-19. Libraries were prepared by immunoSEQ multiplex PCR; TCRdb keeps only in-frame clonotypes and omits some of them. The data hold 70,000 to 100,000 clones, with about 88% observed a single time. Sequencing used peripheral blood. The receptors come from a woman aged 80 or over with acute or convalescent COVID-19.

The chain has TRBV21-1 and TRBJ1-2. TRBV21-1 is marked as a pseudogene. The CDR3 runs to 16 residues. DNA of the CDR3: TGTGCCAGCAGCGGTATAAAAACCACACTGGAGTATGGCTACACCTTC. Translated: CASSGIKTTLEYGYTF.

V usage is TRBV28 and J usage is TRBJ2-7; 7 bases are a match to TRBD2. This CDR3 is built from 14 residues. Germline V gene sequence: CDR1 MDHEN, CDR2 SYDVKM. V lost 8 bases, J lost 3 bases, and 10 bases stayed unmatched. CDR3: CASGVGGEGYEQYF. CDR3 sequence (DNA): TGTGCCAGCGGGGTGGGAGGGGAAGGCTACGAGCAGTACTTC. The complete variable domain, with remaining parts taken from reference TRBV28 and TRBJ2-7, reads DVKVTQSSRYLVKRTGEKVFLECVQDMDHENMFWYRQDPGLGLRLIYFSYDVKMKEKGDIPEGYSVSREKKERFSLILESASTNQTSMYLCASGVGGEGYEQYFGPGTRLTVT.

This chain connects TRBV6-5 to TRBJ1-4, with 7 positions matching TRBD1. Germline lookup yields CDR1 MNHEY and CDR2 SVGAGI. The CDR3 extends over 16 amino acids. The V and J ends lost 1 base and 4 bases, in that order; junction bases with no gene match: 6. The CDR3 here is CASSYLPGQRNEKLFF. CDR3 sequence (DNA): TGTGCCAGCAGTTACTTGCCGGGACAGCGTAATGAAAAACTGTTTTTT.

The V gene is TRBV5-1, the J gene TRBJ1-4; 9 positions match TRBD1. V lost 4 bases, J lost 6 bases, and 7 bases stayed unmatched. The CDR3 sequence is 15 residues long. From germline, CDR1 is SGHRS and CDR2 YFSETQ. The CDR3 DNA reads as TGCGCCAGCAGCGCGGGGGACAGGGTTTATGAAAAACTGTTTTTT. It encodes CASSAGDRVYEKLFF.

CDR3 residues: CASSTGTSGEADTQYF. CDR3 sequence (DNA): TGCGCCAGCAGCACCGGGACTAGCGGGGAGGCAGATACGCAGTATTTT. The gene calls are TRBV5-1 and TRBJ2-3; 13 nucleotides match TRBD2. The CDR3 has 16 amino acids. Germline lookup yields CDR1 SGHRS and CDR2 YFSETQ. The ends lost 4 bases at V and 4 bases at J; junction bases unmatched: 6.

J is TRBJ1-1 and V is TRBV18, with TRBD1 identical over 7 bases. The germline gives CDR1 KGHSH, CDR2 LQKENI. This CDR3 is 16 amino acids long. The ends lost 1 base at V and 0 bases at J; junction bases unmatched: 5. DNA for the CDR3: TGTGCCAGCTCACCACTGGCGACAGGGATGAACACTGAAGCTTTCTTT. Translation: CASSPLATGMNTEAFF.

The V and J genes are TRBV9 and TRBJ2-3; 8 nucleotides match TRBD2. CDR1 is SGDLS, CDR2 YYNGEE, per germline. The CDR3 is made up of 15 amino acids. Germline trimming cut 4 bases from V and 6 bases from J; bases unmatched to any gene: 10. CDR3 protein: CASSIRGLEGDTQYF. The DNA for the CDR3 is TGTGCCAGCAGCATCCGGGGACTAGAGGGCGATACGCAGTATTTT.

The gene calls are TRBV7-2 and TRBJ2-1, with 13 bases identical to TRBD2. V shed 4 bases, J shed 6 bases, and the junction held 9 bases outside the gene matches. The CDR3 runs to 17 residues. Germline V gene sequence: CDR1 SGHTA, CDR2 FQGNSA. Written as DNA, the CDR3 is TGTGCCAGCAGCTCCCTCCCTACTAGCGGGAGGGCCAATGAGCAGTTCTTC. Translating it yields CASSSLPTSGRANEQFF.

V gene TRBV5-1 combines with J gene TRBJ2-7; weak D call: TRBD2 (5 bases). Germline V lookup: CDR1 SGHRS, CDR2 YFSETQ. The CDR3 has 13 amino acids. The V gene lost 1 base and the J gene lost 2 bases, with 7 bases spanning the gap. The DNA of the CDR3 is TGCGCCAGCAGCTTGACAGCGGCCTACGAGCAGTACTTC. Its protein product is CASSLTAAYEQYF.

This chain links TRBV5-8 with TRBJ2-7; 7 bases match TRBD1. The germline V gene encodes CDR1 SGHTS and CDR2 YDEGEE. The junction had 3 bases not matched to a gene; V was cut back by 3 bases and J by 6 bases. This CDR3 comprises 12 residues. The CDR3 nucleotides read TGTGCCAGCAGCTATCGACAGGGCGAGCAGTACTTC. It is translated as CASSYRQGEQYF.

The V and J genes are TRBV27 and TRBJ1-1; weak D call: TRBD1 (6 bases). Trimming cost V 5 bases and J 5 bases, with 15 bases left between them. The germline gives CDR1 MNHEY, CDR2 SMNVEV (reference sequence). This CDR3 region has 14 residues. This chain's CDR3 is CASSPDRTGTEAFF. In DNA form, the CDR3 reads TGTGCCAGCAGTCCTGACAGGACCGGGACTGAAGCTTTCTTT.

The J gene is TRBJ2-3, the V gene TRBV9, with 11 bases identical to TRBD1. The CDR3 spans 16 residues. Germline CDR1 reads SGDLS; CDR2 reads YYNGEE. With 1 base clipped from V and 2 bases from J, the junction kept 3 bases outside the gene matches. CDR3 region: CASSVIGQGATDTQYF. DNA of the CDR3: TGTGCCAGCAGCGTAATTGGACAGGGGGCCACAGATACGCAGTATTTT. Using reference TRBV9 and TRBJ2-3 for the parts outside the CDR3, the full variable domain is DSGVTQTPKHLITATGQRVTLRCSPRSGDLSVYWYQQSLDQGLQFLIQYYNGEERAKGNILERFSAQQFPDLHSELNLSSLELGDSALYFCASSVIGQGATDTQYFGPGTRLTVL.

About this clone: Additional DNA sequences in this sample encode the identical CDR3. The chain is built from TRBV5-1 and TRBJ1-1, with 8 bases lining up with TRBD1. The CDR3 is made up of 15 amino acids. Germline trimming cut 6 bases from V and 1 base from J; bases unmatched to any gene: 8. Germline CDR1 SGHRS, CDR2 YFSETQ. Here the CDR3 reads CASTLMTGENTEAFF. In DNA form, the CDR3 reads TGCGCCAGCACCCTCATGACAGGGGAGAACACTGAAGCTTTCTTT.

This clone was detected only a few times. CDR3 protein: CASSLASGSWDTDTQYF. CDR3 DNA: TGTGCCAGCAGCTTGGCTAGCGGGAGCTGGGACACAGATACGCAGTATTTT. The V gene is TRBV5-4, the J gene TRBJ2-3, with TRBD2 matching over 10 bases. CDR3 length: 17 residues. Per the germline V gene, CDR1 is SGHNT and CDR2 is YYREEE (reference sequence). Unmatched junction bases numbered 6, after V lost 0 bases and J lost 2 bases. Together with reference TRBV5-4 and TRBJ2-3, the CDR3 gives the full variable domain: ETGVTQSPTHLIKTRGQQVTLRCSSQSGHNTVSWYQQALGQGPQFIFQYYREEENGRGNFPPRFSGLQFPNYSSELNVNALELDDSALYLCASSLASGSWDTDTQYFGPGTRLTVL.

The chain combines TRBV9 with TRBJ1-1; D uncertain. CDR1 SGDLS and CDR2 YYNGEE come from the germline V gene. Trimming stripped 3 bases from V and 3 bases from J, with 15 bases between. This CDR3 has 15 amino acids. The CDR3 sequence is CASSARPTTDTEAFF. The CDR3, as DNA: TGTGCCAGCAGCGCCCGTCCTACTACGGACACTGAAGCTTTCTTT.

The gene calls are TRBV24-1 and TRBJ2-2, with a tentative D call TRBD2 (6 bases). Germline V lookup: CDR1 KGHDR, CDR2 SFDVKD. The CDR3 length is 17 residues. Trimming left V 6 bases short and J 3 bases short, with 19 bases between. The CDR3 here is CATSTSSQGGDTGELFF. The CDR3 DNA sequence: TGTGCCACCAGTACCAGTTCGCAGGGCGGGGACACCGGGGAGCTGTTTTTT.

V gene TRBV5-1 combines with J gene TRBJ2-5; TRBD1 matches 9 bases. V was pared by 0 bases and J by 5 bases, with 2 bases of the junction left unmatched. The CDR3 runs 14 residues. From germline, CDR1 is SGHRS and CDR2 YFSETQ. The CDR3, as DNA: TGCGCCAGCAGCTTGGGGACAGGGGTCGAGACCCAGTACTTC. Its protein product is CASSLGTGVETQYF.

CDR3 sequence reads: CATSRDWTANQETQYF. In DNA, the CDR3 is TGTGCCACCAGCAGAGATTGGACAGCCAACCAAGAGACCCAGTACTTC. The gene calls are TRBV15 and TRBJ2-5, with D maybe TRBD1 (6 bases). This CDR3 has 16 residues. Trimming pared 0 bases from V and 0 bases from J, leaving 11 bases between. Germline V gives CDR1 LNHNV, CDR2 YYDKDF (reference sequence).

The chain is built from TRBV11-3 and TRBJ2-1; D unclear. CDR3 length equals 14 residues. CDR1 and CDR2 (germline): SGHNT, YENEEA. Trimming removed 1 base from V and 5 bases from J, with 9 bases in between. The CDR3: CASSLGPVNNEQFF. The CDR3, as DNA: TGTGCCAGCAGCTTAGGTCCCGTAAACAATGAGCAGTTCTTC. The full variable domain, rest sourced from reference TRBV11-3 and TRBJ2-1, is EAGVVQSPRYKIIEKKQPVAFWCNPISGHNTLYWYLQNLGQGPELLIRYENEEAVDDSQLPKDRFSAERLKGVDSTLKIQPAELGDSAVYLCASSLGPVNNEQFFGPGTRLTVL.

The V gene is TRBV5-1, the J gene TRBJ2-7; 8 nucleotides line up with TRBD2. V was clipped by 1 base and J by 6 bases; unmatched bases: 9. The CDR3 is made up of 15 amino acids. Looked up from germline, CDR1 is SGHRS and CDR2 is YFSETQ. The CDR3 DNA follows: TGCGCCAGCAGCTTGTTGCGGGAGGAGGTTGGCGAGCAGTACTTC. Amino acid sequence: CASSLLREEVGEQYF.

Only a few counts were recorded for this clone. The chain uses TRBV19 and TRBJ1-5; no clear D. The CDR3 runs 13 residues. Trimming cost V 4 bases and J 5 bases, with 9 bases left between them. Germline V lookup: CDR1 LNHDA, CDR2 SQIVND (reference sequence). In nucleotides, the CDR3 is TGTGCCAGTAGTAGGCCTGCTGATCAGCCCCAGCATTTT. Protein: CASSRPADQPQHF.

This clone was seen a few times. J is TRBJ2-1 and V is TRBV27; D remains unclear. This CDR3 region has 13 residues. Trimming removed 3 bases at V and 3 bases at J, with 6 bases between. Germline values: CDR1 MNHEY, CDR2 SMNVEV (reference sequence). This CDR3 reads CASSFTGYNEQFF. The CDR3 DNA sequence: TGTGCCAGCAGTTTCACCGGCTACAATGAGCAGTTCTTC.

CDR3 nucleotide sequence: TGTGCCAGCATGGACGGGGGGATCTATAGCAATCAGCCCCAGCATTTT. Amino acid sequence: CASMDGGIYSNQPQHF. The rearrangement joins TRBV28 to TRBJ1-5; D possibly corresponds to TRBD1 (5 bases). CDR1 and CDR2 from the germline V gene are MDHEN and SYDVKM. The CDR3 contains 16 residues. Trimming took off 7 bases at V and 0 bases at J, with 16 bases between the two ends.

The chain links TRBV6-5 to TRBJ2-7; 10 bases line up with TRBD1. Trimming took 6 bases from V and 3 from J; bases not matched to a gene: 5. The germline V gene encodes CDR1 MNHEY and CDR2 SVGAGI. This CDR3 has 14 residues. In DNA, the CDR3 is TGTGCCAGCAGAACAGGACAGGGGGTCTACGAGCAGTACTTC. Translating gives CASRTGQGVYEQYF.

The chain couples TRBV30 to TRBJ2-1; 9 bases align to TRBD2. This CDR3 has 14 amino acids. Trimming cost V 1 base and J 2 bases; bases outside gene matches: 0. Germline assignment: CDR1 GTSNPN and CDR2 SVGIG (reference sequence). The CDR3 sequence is CAWSGGRAYNEQFF. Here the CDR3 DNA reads TGTGCCTGGAGTGGCGGGAGGGCCTACAATGAGCAGTTCTTC.

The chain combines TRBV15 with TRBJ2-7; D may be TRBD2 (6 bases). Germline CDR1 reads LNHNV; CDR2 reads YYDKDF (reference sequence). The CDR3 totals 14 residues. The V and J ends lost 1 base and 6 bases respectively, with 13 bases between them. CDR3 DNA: TGTGCCACCAGCAGAGTAGGGCTCGGGGGCGAGCAGTACTTC. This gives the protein CATSRVGLGGEQYF.